Given below is one T cell receptor beta chain in context. Many counts were recorded for this clonotype. There is no known antigen for this receptor. Within one base of it there is no much larger clone, and no base qualities were kept. Including the terminal cysteine and phenylalanine, the CDR3 comprises 15 residues. Of all the DNA, just the CDR3 is kept, 45 bases in frame from base 1. The germline V gene yields MDHEN for CDR1 and SYDVKM for CDR2. V loses 4 bases, J loses 0 bases, and the germline ends lie 11 bases apart. The data derive from a study of CD8 T cells in ankylosing spondylitis (dated by TCRdb to the late 2010s). About the investigation overall: T cell receptor beta repertoires were profiled in healthy donors and ankylosing spondylitis patients so that disease-linked TCR variants could be found. In total, the full study cohort was made up of about 110 healthy donors and approximately 27 ankylosing spondylitis patients. Peripheral blood was sampled, and synovial fluid was additionally collected from ankylosing spondylitis patients.

General conclusions and limits of the study: Blood from ankylosing spondylitis patients appeared to be characterized by a TCR beta motif composed of eight highly homologous amino acid variants. Some TCR beta motif variants had previously been reported in synovial fluid and blood of reactive arthritis patients, which suggested common disease-initiation mechanisms. The disease-linked clones showed a CD8+ phenotype and occurred at relatively low frequencies in peripheral blood. The disease-linked clones were reported as significantly enriched in matched synovial fluid samples from ankylosing spondylitis patients.

Sequencing relied on an Illumina HiSeq 2500. Quantitative 5'-RACE with molecular barcodes was used to prepare TCR beta libraries. The original pipeline was this. Disease-linked TCR variants were identified with a new computational method built on a probabilistic model of VDJ rearrangement. The public reads were reprocessed in TCRdb via fastp at Q25 and MiXCR, keeping in-frame beta chains. All rows with the same CDR3 protein become a single entry with the most common DNA and genes. TCRdb, rather than the study authors, made the V and J calls. The sample profile shows roughly 220,000 distinct CDR3 sequences; roughly 10% of them were found once. Together, the top ten hold around a fifth of the sample.

This clonotype was sampled from a male donor with ankylosing spondylitis or in good health (not recorded which). The specimen sequenced was blood, either unsorted or a sorted T cell fraction (not recorded which). In this chain, TRBV28 is recombined with TRBJ2-3, with no D gene named confidently. The encoded CDR3 is CASSSQLTSTDTQYF. The DNA sequence is TGTGCCAGCAGTTCCCAGCTTACTAGCACAGATACGCAGTATTTT.